These T cell receptor beta chains were read from a single sample in a study of T cell repertoires in cytomegalovirus infection. MiXCR was run by TCRdb on the reads, yielding one entry per CDR3 protein. The sample comprises almost 300,000 distinct CDR3 sequences, around 10% of which are singletons, and 2% to 3% rests with the top ten. The specimen was PBMCs. The receptors derive from a human donor in good health (CMV status not recorded). Some clones in this sample may be carry-over from other donors' samples. The CDR3 runs from the conserved cysteine through the conserved F or W. The D gene is left open where the match is weak. Size is stated for part of the rows, as once, few or many counts, or as a class when the clone is expanded.

j_call: TRBJ1-5; d_call: .; clone_size: many; v_call: TRBV20-1; cdr3_nt: TGCAGTGCTAGAGTCGGCCGGACCCGACAGCCCCAGCATTTT; cdr3_aa: CSARVGRTRQPQHF
j_call: TRBJ2-5; d_call: TRBD2; clone_size: many; v_call: TRBV5-4; cdr3_nt: TGTGCCAGCAGCGGGACTAGCGGGGGGGAGACCCAGTACTTC; cdr3_aa: CASSGTSGGETQYF
j_call: TRBJ2-1; d_call: TRBD1; clone_size: .; v_call: TRBV5-1; cdr3_nt: TGCGCCAGCAGCCTACAGGGGGTGACCTACAATGAGCAGTTCTTC; cdr3_aa: CASSLQGVTYNEQFF
j_call: TRBJ2-1; d_call: .; clone_size: many; v_call: TRBV7-2; cdr3_nt: TGTGCCAGCAGCCTCGAGGACTCTTACAATGAGCAGTTCTTC; cdr3_aa: CASSLEDSYNEQFF
j_call: TRBJ2-7; d_call: .; clone_size: .; v_call: TRBV29-1; cdr3_nt: TGCAGCGTTGAAGATCCTGTATTGGCGGAGCAGTACTTC; cdr3_aa: CSVEDPVLAEQYF
j_call: TRBJ2-1; d_call: TRBD1; clone_size: many; v_call: TRBV28; cdr3_nt: TGTGCCAGCAGCCCCCAGGACAGGGTCGATGAGCAGTTCTTC; cdr3_aa: CASSPQDRVDEQFF
j_call: TRBJ2-5; d_call: TRBD2; clone_size: many; v_call: TRBV12-3/TRBV12-4; cdr3_nt: TGTGCCAGCAGCCACACTAGCGGGGGGGCCGGAGAGACCCAGTACTTC; cdr3_aa: CASSHTSGGAGETQYF
j_call: TRBJ2-1; d_call: .; clone_size: many; v_call: TRBV6-1; cdr3_nt: TGTGCCAGCAACGATCGACAGGCGTCCTACAATGAGCAGTTCTTC; cdr3_aa: CASNDRQASYNEQFF
j_call: TRBJ2-1; d_call: TRBD1; clone_size: many; v_call: TRBV11-1; cdr3_nt: TGTGCCAGCAGCTTAACAGGGGGTGTATGGAATGAGCAGTTCTTC; cdr3_aa: CASSLTGGVWNEQFF
j_call: TRBJ2-3; d_call: .; clone_size: .; v_call: TRBV6-2/TRBV6-3; cdr3_nt: TGTGCCAGCAGTTACCGACGGGGGCTCCTCACAGATACGCAGTATTTT; cdr3_aa: CASSYRRGLLTDTQYF
j_call: TRBJ2-3; d_call: .; clone_size: many; v_call: TRBV12-3/TRBV12-4; cdr3_nt: TGTGCCAGCAGTCCCCAAAGGACAGATACGCAGTATTTT; cdr3_aa: CASSPQRTDTQYF
j_call: TRBJ1-4; d_call: .; clone_size: many; v_call: TRBV7-9; cdr3_nt: TGTGCCAGCAGCCTCCTAGGGGCCCTTAATGAAAAACTGTTTTTT; cdr3_aa: CASSLLGALNEKLFF
j_call: TRBJ2-5; d_call: .; clone_size: many; v_call: TRBV12-3/TRBV12-4; cdr3_nt: TGTGCCAGCAGGACTTTAGGGGATTCGGAGACCCAGTACTTC; cdr3_aa: CASRTLGDSETQYF
j_call: TRBJ2-1; d_call: TRBD2; clone_size: many; v_call: TRBV6-6; cdr3_nt: TGTGCCAGCAGTTCAATCAACAGGCTAGCGGGGGAGTTCTTC; cdr3_aa: CASSSINRLAGEFF
j_call: TRBJ1-6; d_call: TRBD1; clone_size: many; v_call: TRBV7-8; cdr3_nt: TGTGCCAGCAGCCCGGGGTGGACAGGGACTCTTTCGACACCCCTCCACTTT; cdr3_aa: CASSPGWTGTLSTPLHF
j_call: TRBJ2-5; d_call: .; clone_size: many; v_call: TRBV6-2/TRBV6-3; cdr3_nt: TGTGCCAGCAGTTATCAAGCCGGCGAGACCCAGTACTTC; cdr3_aa: CASSYQAGETQYF
j_call: TRBJ2-1; d_call: .; clone_size: few; v_call: TRBV18; cdr3_nt: TGTGCCAGCTCACCATACCAGGGTCGGGATGAGCAGTTCTTC; cdr3_aa: CASSPYQGRDEQFF
j_call: TRBJ1-1; d_call: .; clone_size: many; v_call: TRBV28; cdr3_nt: TGTGCCAGCAGTTTATGGACAGTTATTGTGAACACTGAAGCTTTCTTT; cdr3_aa: CASSLWTVIVNTEAFF
j_call: TRBJ2-2; d_call: TRBD2; clone_size: many; v_call: TRBV29-1; cdr3_nt: TGCAGCGCTGGGGGGGTCACCGGGGAGCTGTTTTTT; cdr3_aa: CSAGGVTGELFF
j_call: TRBJ2-3; d_call: .; clone_size: .; v_call: TRBV9; cdr3_nt: TGTGCCAGCAGCGTAGAAATGCCGCTGACTACAGATACGCAGTATTTT; cdr3_aa: CASSVEMPLTTDTQYF
j_call: TRBJ2-2; d_call: .; clone_size: many; v_call: TRBV11-3; cdr3_nt: TGTGCCAGCAGCTTAGGCACTTTTGGGGGACTCCATAACATTAAGAACACCGGGGAGCTGTTTTTT; cdr3_aa: CASSLGTFGGLHNIKNTGELFF
j_call: TRBJ2-3; d_call: TRBD2; clone_size: many; v_call: TRBV11-3; cdr3_nt: TGTGCCAGCAGCTTCAGAAGCGCGGGGGGGTTAGATACGCAGTATTTT; cdr3_aa: CASSFRSAGGLDTQYF
j_call: TRBJ2-7; d_call: .; clone_size: many; v_call: TRBV9; cdr3_nt: TGTGCCAGCAGCGTAGAAGATAAATGGCGGGACGAGCAGTACTTC; cdr3_aa: CASSVEDKWRDEQYF
j_call: TRBJ1-3; d_call: .; clone_size: few; v_call: TRBV29-1; cdr3_nt: TGCAGCGTCCAAGCAGAGCGCGGTAACACCATATATTTT; cdr3_aa: CSVQAERGNTIYF
j_call: TRBJ1-6; d_call: TRBD1; clone_size: many; v_call: TRBV7-2; cdr3_nt: TGTGCCAGCAGCTTAAAAGGGGGCGGCTATAATTCACCCCTCCACTTT; cdr3_aa: CASSLKGGGYNSPLHF
j_call: TRBJ2-3; d_call: TRBD2; clone_size: many; v_call: TRBV29-1; cdr3_nt: TGCAGCGTTTTGGGGCGGGGGGAAGATACGCAGTATTTT; cdr3_aa: CSVLGRGEDTQYF
j_call: TRBJ1-4; d_call: TRBD1; clone_size: many; v_call: TRBV12-3/TRBV12-4; cdr3_nt: TGTGCCAGCAGCTTACAGGGGCCTAATGAAAAACTGTTTTTT; cdr3_aa: CASSLQGPNEKLFF
j_call: TRBJ2-7; d_call: .; clone_size: many; v_call: TRBV15; cdr3_nt: TGTGCCACCAGCAGAGGTACAGCCCGGACCTCAGAGTACTTC; cdr3_aa: CATSRGTARTSEYF
j_call: TRBJ1-5; d_call: .; clone_size: many; v_call: TRBV6-2/TRBV6-3; cdr3_nt: TGTGCCAGCAGTTACCGACGCACTTCTAGAGCCTATAGCAATCAGCCCCAGCATTTT; cdr3_aa: CASSYRRTSRAYSNQPQHF
j_call: TRBJ1-5; d_call: TRBD1; clone_size: few; v_call: TRBV6-4; cdr3_nt: TGTGCCAGCAGTGACTCAACAGGGGACCATCAGCCCCAGCATTTT; cdr3_aa: CASSDSTGDHQPQHF
j_call: TRBJ2-7; d_call: .; clone_size: many; v_call: TRBV7-9; cdr3_nt: TGTGCCAGCAGCTCGCCGGTTAGGACAGCCACCTACGAGCAGTACTTC; cdr3_aa: CASSSPVRTATYEQYF
j_call: TRBJ2-5; d_call: .; clone_size: many; v_call: TRBV7-2; cdr3_nt: TGTGCCAGCAGCGCCGGGTCGTTGGAGACCCAGTACTTC; cdr3_aa: CASSAGSLETQYF
j_call: TRBJ2-6; d_call: .; clone_size: many; v_call: TRBV14; cdr3_nt: TGTGCCAGCAGCCACCGACCGGCCGGAAAACCCTCGAGACGAGGGGCCAACGTCCTGACTTTC; cdr3_aa: CASSHRPAGKPSRRGANVLTF
j_call: TRBJ1-1; d_call: .; clone_size: many; v_call: TRBV4-2; cdr3_nt: TGTGCCAGCAGCCAAGATAGGGGCGGGGGCACTGAAGCTTTCTTT; cdr3_aa: CASSQDRGGGTEAFF
j_call: TRBJ2-1; d_call: .; clone_size: many; v_call: TRBV5-1; cdr3_nt: TGCGCCAGCAGCGGAACCCGGGACAACAATGAGCAGTTCTTC; cdr3_aa: CASSGTRDNNEQFF
j_call: TRBJ1-1; d_call: .; clone_size: many; v_call: TRBV28; cdr3_nt: TGTGCCAGCTGGTACCGCCAAGGGGAAGCTTTCTTT; cdr3_aa: CASWYRQGEAFF
j_call: TRBJ2-3; d_call: .; clone_size: .; v_call: TRBV15; cdr3_nt: TGTGCCACCAGCAGAGAGGGGGGATCGCAGTATTTT; cdr3_aa: CATSREGGSQYF
j_call: TRBJ2-5; d_call: .; clone_size: .; v_call: TRBV23-1; cdr3_nt: TGCGCCAGCAGTCACGTGGAGTCTCCCCTTCAAGAGACCCAGTACTTC; cdr3_aa: CASSHVESPLQETQYF
j_call: TRBJ2-3; d_call: .; clone_size: many; v_call: TRBV7-6; cdr3_nt: TGTGCCAGCAGCTCCGGGGGATACACAGATACGCAGTATTTT; cdr3_aa: CASSSGGYTDTQYF
j_call: TRBJ2-7; d_call: .; clone_size: .; v_call: TRBV5-1; cdr3_nt: TGCGCCAGCAGCTGGGCAGGGGGGACCTACGAGCAGTACTTC; cdr3_aa: CASSWAGGTYEQYF
j_call: TRBJ2-1; d_call: .; clone_size: many; v_call: TRBV12-3/TRBV12-4; cdr3_nt: TGTGCCAGCAGTTTCCCTCTTGATTACAATGAGCAGTTCTTC; cdr3_aa: CASSFPLDYNEQFF
j_call: TRBJ1-2; d_call: TRBD1; clone_size: many; v_call: TRBV12-3/TRBV12-4; cdr3_nt: TGTGCCAGCACCTCATGGGAGGGGGCGAAGGGCTACACCTTC; cdr3_aa: CASTSWEGAKGYTF
j_call: TRBJ2-7; d_call: .; clone_size: many; v_call: TRBV12-3/TRBV12-4; cdr3_nt: TGTGCCAGCAGTCAGTCCCGGGTTACCTACGAGCAGTACTTC; cdr3_aa: CASSQSRVTYEQYF
j_call: TRBJ1-2; d_call: .; clone_size: few; v_call: TRBV28; cdr3_nt: TGTGCCAGCAGGCCGCCCGGCCGGAACTATGGCTACACCTTC; cdr3_aa: CASRPPGRNYGYTF
j_call: TRBJ2-1; d_call: TRBD2; clone_size: many; v_call: TRBV7-9; cdr3_nt: TGTGCCAGCAGCTTTGGTCGGGGGGGCCATAATGAGCAGTTCTTC; cdr3_aa: CASSFGRGGHNEQFF
j_call: TRBJ2-3; d_call: .; clone_size: .; v_call: TRBV20-1; cdr3_nt: TGCAGTGCTAACCGGGGCCATAATACGCAGTATTTT; cdr3_aa: CSANRGHNTQYF
j_call: TRBJ2-6; d_call: TRBD1; clone_size: many; v_call: TRBV10-3; cdr3_nt: TGTGCCATCAGCCTGACCGGGACAGGGACCTCTGGGGCCAACGTCCTGACTTTC; cdr3_aa: CAISLTGTGTSGANVLTF